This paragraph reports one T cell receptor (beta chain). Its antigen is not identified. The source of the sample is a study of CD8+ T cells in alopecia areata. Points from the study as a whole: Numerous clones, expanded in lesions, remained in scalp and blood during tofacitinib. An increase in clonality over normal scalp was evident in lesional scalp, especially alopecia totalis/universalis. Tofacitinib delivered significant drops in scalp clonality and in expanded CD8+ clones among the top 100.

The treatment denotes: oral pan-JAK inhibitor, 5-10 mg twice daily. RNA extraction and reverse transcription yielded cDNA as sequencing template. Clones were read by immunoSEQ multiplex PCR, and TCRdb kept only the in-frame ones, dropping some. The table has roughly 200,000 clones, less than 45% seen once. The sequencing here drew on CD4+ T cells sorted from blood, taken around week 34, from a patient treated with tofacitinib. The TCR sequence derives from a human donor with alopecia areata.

The CDR3 nucleotides read TGCGCCAGCAGTTTAGGCGAGGGAGGGCCCCAGCATTTT. Translation gives CASSLGEGGPQHF. The rearrangement links TRBV5-1 to TRBJ1-5, with D hard to call. Trimming took off 5 bases at V and 9 bases at J, with 15 bases between the two ends. The length of the CDR3 is 13 residues. The germline CDR1 and CDR2 sequences are SGHRS and YFSETQ.